What follows is one TCR beta chain and its context. This clone was counted once. Its binding antigen is unknown. Per-nucleotide qualities are absent, and no much larger clonotype sits a single base away. The data stem from a study of T cell responses to AZD1222 COVID-19 vaccine (dated by TCRdb to the early 2020s). Looking at the study overall: A total of just over 230 trial participants underwent TCR sequencing, of whom 207 received two doses of AZD1222 and approximately 25 received two doses of the MenACWY control vaccine. Trial participants were enrolled by age into subgroups of 18-55, 56-69 and 70-plus years, and 148, 28 and 57 TCR-sequenced participants, respectively, were included in these subgroups.

Trimming costs V 9 bases and J 1 base, and their ends lie 18 bases apart. CDR1 and CDR2, per the germline V gene (reference sequence), are LNHDA and SQIVND. Taken from cysteine to phenylalanine, the CDR3 has 15 residues. Only the CDR3 DNA is retained, 45 bases long and in frame from the first base. Read against the paper, the sample's time point label means: about 28 days (+/-7) after the second vaccine dose. AZD1222 recipients whose second dose came at about 4 weeks and those whose second dose came at about 12 weeks were combined into one group, since spike-specific TCR depth and breadth did not differ between the two schedules. Vaccinee samples were obtained from the UK trials COV001 and COV002, which included a single-blind randomized controlled phase 2/3 trial of AZD1222 (ChAdOx1 nCoV-19) in healthy adults. For TCRbeta chain sequencing, PBMC samples were collected from trial participants at day 0 and at day 28 after the second dose.

The CDR3 regions of human TCRbeta chains were analyzed by immunosequencing. Per the authors' processing: Repertoire TCRs were matched against a reference library of SARS-CoV-2-specific TCRs generated with the MIRA antigen-specificity platform. Breadth meant the fraction of unique TCRs that were SARS-CoV-2-associated, whereas depth meant the fraction of total T cells that were SARS-CoV-2-associated. Using the MIRA data, each spike-specific TCR was assigned both to the spike region to which the TCR was reactive and to a CD4 or CD8 class. Log10-transformed breadth and depth values were compared by one-way ANOVA with Sidak's multiple comparisons tests. Held by TCRdb, this immuneACCESS table contains in-frame sequences only and omits some clones. Under half of the omission traces to an unresolved V gene where checked; the cause of the rest is unknown. V, J and clone size are taken as reported in that table, and D and trimming were inferred from the DNA itself. The sample profile shows fewer than 150,000 clones; around 84% of them were found once. The ten largest make up roughly 15% of the sample.

Broad study findings and their caveats: Reportedly, close to half of the unique spike-specific TCRs recognized epitopes lying outside the regions that are mutated in the B.1.351 and B.1.1.7 variants. No day 14 peak-response samples were available, so repertoires were characterized only after the peak T cell response. Spike-specific TCR breadth and depth rose significantly after two AZD1222 doses compared with day 0 and with MenACWY recipients. Conclusions about previously exposed vaccinees are limited, since just 6 or 7 AZD1222 recipients were seropositive for SARS-CoV-2 at baseline. Vaccine-associated CD4 TCRs spanned the whole spike protein, with dominant responses in regions 160-218 and 743-854. Most participants were white British and females outnumbered males, and the authors suggested that clonal diversity may have been underestimated. The 56-69-year group was small, and its depth increase did not reach significance, likely because of low power.

The rearranged chain carries TRBV19 and TRBJ1-1, with TRBD1 as a weak D call on 6 bases. This clonotype was sampled from an adult who received the AZD1222 COVID-19 vaccine. This specimen was peripheral blood, taken 28 days after the second AZD1222 dose. Here is the DNA: TGTGCCAGCAGGACAGCCCATCCTTCGAACACTGAAGCTTTCTTT. The translation is CASRTAHPSNTEAFF.